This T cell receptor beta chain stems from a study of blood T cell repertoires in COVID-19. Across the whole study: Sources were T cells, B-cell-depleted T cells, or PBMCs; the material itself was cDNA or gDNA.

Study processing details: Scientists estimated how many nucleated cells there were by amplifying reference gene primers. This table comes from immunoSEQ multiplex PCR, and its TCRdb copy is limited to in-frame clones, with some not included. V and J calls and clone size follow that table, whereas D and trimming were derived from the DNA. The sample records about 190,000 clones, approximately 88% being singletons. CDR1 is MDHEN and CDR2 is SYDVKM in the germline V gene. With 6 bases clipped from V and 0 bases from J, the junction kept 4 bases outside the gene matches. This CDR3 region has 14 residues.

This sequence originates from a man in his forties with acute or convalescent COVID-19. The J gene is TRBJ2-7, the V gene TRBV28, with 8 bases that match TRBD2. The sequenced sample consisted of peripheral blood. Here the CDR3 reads CASRLAGLSYEQYF. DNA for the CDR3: TGTGCCAGCAGGTTAGCGGGGCTCTCCTACGAGCAGTACTTC.